The T cell receptor beta chain described here comes from a study of post-analysis software for immune sequencing data. CDR1 SGHTA and CDR2 FQGTGA come from the germline V gene. The ends were cut back, 4 bases at V and 0 bases at J, with 16 bases in the middle. CDR3 length: 16 amino acids. This clonotype has more than one count but fewer than ten. The target antigen is unknown. Unique molecular identifiers featured in each of the TCR beta cDNA libraries. Via MiXCR, TCRdb re-called the PCR reads, giving one row per CDR3 protein. In the table there are under 900,000 distinct CDR3 sequences, approximately 50% of which are singletons. Notes on the study in general: In patients, TRBV5-6, TRBV5-1 and TRBV20-1 belonged to five TRBV segments found more frequently than in controls.

The sequenced material came from blood. The J gene is TRBJ2-7, the V gene TRBV7-3, with D tentatively TRBD2 (5 bases). The source of this sequence is a girl under 18 with multiple sclerosis. DNA for the CDR3: TGTGCCAGCAGCTCGCGGGCAGGACCTAACTCCTACGAGCAGTACTTC. Translation gives CASSSRAGPNSYEQYF.